These 24 T cell receptor beta chains came from one sample sequenced in a study of PD-1 blockade in mismatch repair-deficient tumors (dated by TCRdb to 2016 to 2017). The receptor library was made with the immunoSEQ multiplex PCR assay. Sourced from immuneACCESS, this table was stored by TCRdb with only in-frame sequences that have V and J called. A share of the clones is absent; for the studies checked, an unresolved V gene accounts for under half, and the remainder has no known explanation. A total of tens of thousands of clones appear in this sample, 80% to 90% of them only once. The ten largest clonotypes hold approximately 5.5% of the sample. This specimen was peripheral blood, taken 44 weeks after starting pembrolizumab. The receptors originated from an adult with mismatch repair-deficient cancer.

This chain uses TRBV6-6 with TRBJ1-1, with D unresolved. With 2 bases removed from V and 5 bases from J, the gap between germline ends came to 9 bases. CDR3 size: 13 residues. Germline loops: CDR1 MNHNY, CDR2 SVGAGI (reference sequence). CDR3 residues: CASSYQMTTEAFF. The CDR3, as DNA: TGTGCCAGCAGTTACCAGATGACAACTGAAGCTTTCTTT.

This chain connects TRBV10-3 to TRBJ1-2, with 7 bases aligning to TRBD1. CDR3 length: 17 residues. J lost 3 bases, V lost 5 bases, and 15 bases had no gene match. CDR1 is ENHRY and CDR2 is SYGVKD in the germline V gene. Written as DNA, the CDR3 is TGTGCCATCAGTTCGAAAGACAGGGACTTTCTGGACTATGGCTACACCTTC. Protein: CAISSKDRDFLDYGYTF.

CDR3 DNA sequence: TGTGCCAGCTCATCCCTTGGACAGGGGATCCCTAATGAGCAGTTCTTC. This translates into CASSSLGQGIPNEQFF. The chain combines TRBV18 with TRBJ2-1, with TRBD1 identical over 9 bases. The CDR3 runs 16 residues. With 5 bases clipped from V and 7 bases from J, the junction kept 12 bases outside the gene matches. The germline CDR1 and CDR2 sequences are KGHSH and LQKENI. Filled out from reference TRBV18 and TRBJ2-1, the complete variable domain reads NAGVMQNPRHLVRRRGQEARLRCSPMKGHSHVYWYRQLPEEGLKFMVYLQKENIIDESGMPKERFSAEFPKEGPSILRIQQVVRGDSAAYFCASSSLGQGIPNEQFFGPGTRLTVL.

The rearrangement links TRBV30 to TRBJ2-3, with 10 bases identical to TRBD1. Unmatched junction bases numbered 6, after V lost 5 bases and J lost 1 base. Germline V gives CDR1 GTSNPN, CDR2 SVGIG (reference sequence). This CDR3 is 15 amino acids long. CDR3 protein: CAWGGTGAGTDTQYF. The CDR3 region has the DNA TGTGCCTGGGGGGGGACAGGGGCCGGCACAGATACGCAGTATTTT.

This clone was found a few times. V gene TRBV5-1 combines with J gene TRBJ2-7; 11 bases fit TRBD1. The CDR3 spans 14 residues. Per the germline V gene, CDR1 is SGHRS and CDR2 is YFSETQ. Losses at the gene ends were 4 bases for V and 3 bases for J; bases not matched to a gene: 3. The CDR3: CASSHGTGGYEQYF. CDR3 DNA: TGCGCCAGCAGCCATGGGACAGGGGGCTACGAGCAGTACTTC.

The J gene is TRBJ1-2, the V gene TRBV7-9, with TRBD1 as a possible D gene (5 bases). This CDR3 spans 14 amino acids. Deletions cut 5 bases from V and 6 bases from J, with 16 bases between. Looked up from germline, CDR1 is SEHNR and CDR2 is FQNEAQ (reference sequence). CDR3 nucleotides: TGTGCCAGCAGCCAAGTACTCGGGGGAAATGGCTACACCTTC. It is translated as CASSQVLGGNGYTF.

The chain links TRBV19 to TRBJ1-2, with D hard to call. The CDR3 has 12 amino acids. V was clipped by 6 bases and J by 7 bases, with 12 bases between them. Germline CDR1 reads LNHDA; CDR2 reads SQIVND (reference sequence). CDR3 loop: CASRLSGFGYTF. DNA of the CDR3: TGTGCCAGTAGACTCAGTGGGTTTGGCTACACCTTC.

The rearrangement links TRBV6-1 to TRBJ2-7; 7 bases align to TRBD2. The CDR3 sequence is 14 residues long. Germline CDR1 reads MNHNS; CDR2 reads SASEGT. Unmatched junction bases numbered 15, after V lost 11 bases and J lost 5 bases. This chain's CDR3 is CACPGEGQGNEQYF. The CDR3 DNA follows: TGTGCCTGCCCCGGGGAGGGGCAAGGCAACGAGCAGTACTTC.

This clone turned up a few times. This chain connects TRBV15 to TRBJ2-1, with 10 positions matching TRBD2. Germline V gene sequence: CDR1 LNHNV, CDR2 YYDKDF (reference sequence). This CDR3 contains 16 residues. V was clipped by 1 base and J by 7 bases; unmatched bases: 7. The DNA for the CDR3 is TGTGCCACCAGCAGAGGGGGGCTAGCGGGAGTGAATGAGCAGTTCTTC. This gives the protein CATSRGGLAGVNEQFF. Full variable domain (outside the CDR3, taken from reference TRBV15 and TRBJ2-1): DAMVIQNPRYQVTQFGKPVTLSCSQTLNHNVMYWYQQKSSQAPKLLFHYYDKDFNNEADTPDNFQSRRPNTSFCFLDIRSPGLGDTAMYLCATSRGGLAGVNEQFFGPGTRLTVL.

This sequence joins TRBV5-1 and TRBJ2-7; D is uncertain. V was trimmed by 0 bases and J by 1 base, leaving 11 bases between them. The CDR3 runs 15 residues. The germline V gene has CDR1 SGHRS and CDR2 YFSETQ. The CDR3 sequence is CASSLDPGPSYEQYF. The CDR3, as DNA: TGCGCCAGCAGCTTGGATCCAGGCCCTTCCTACGAGCAGTACTTC.

The chain couples TRBV7-3 to TRBJ2-3; possibly TRBD2 for D (6 bases). V was pared by 6 bases and J by 4 bases, with 17 bases between. This CDR3 comprises 15 residues. Per the germline V gene, CDR1 is SGHTA and CDR2 is FQGTGA. CDR3 nucleotide sequence: TGTGCCAGCAGTCGTACCTCCGGGACTGCAGATACGCAGTATTTT. This codes for CASSRTSGTADTQYF.

The chain recombines TRBV19 with TRBJ2-7; D call uncertain. CDR1 is LNHDA, CDR2 SQIVND, per germline (reference sequence). Trimming stripped 0 bases from V and 1 base from J, with 4 bases between. This CDR3 comprises 13 residues. The CDR3: CASSIDLSYEQYF. In nucleotides, the CDR3 is TGTGCCAGTAGTATAGACCTTTCCTACGAGCAGTACTTC.

The chain uses TRBV27 and TRBJ2-7, with D unclear. Trimming removed 0 bases at V and 5 bases at J, with 20 bases between. The CDR3 length is 17 residues. Germline CDR1 is MNHEY and CDR2 is SMNVEV (reference sequence). This chain's CDR3 is CASSLSPLSLAIHEQYF. DNA of the CDR3: TGTGCCAGCAGTTTATCCCCTCTCTCACTGGCAATACACGAGCAGTACTTC.

This chain connects TRBV11-1 to TRBJ1-1; TRBD1 might be the D (6 bases). The V end was cut by 5 bases, the J end by 5 bases, with 15 bases between. Germline V gives CDR1 SGHAT, CDR2 FQDESV (reference sequence). The CDR3 spans 14 residues. The CDR3 nucleotides are TGTGCCAGCAGCCCCGGGACACAGAGGACTGAAGCTTTCTTT. It codes for CASSPGTQRTEAFF.

The chain is built from TRBV19 and TRBJ1-1, with a possible D match to TRBD1 (5 bases). The length of the CDR3 is 14 residues. The V and J ends lost 4 bases and 0 bases respectively, with 9 bases between them. Looked up from germline, CDR1 is LNHDA and CDR2 is SQIVND (reference sequence). The CDR3 DNA is TGTGCCAGTAGTACCCCAGGGTTGAACACTGAAGCTTTCTTT. Translating gives CASSTPGLNTEAFF.

The chain combines TRBV5-6 with TRBJ2-3; D might be TRBD1 (6 bases). CDR3 length: 15 residues. Germline assignment: CDR1 SGHDT and CDR2 YYEEEE. With 3 bases removed from V and 0 bases from J, the gap between germline ends came to 11 bases. The CDR3 nucleotides read TGTGCCAGCAGCTCCGGACAGCCAAGCACAGATACGCAGTATTTT. Amino acid sequence: CASSSGQPSTDTQYF.

This clone was recorded only once. This chain links TRBV7-2 with TRBJ2-5, with D unclear. V was clipped by 4 bases and J by 5 bases, with 5 bases between them. The CDR3 totals 11 residues. Germline CDR1 SGHTA, CDR2 FQGNSA. The CDR3 is CASSSRETQYF. CDR3 coding DNA: TGTGCCAGCAGCTCAAGGGAGACCCAGTACTTC.

J is TRBJ2-7 and V is TRBV7-6; 8 bases fit TRBD2. The junction had 6 bases not matched to a gene; V was cut back by 2 bases and J by 6 bases. Germline assignment: CDR1 SGHVS and CDR2 FNYEAQ. This CDR3 comprises 14 residues. The chain's CDR3 is CASSLSGSMSEQYF. Written as DNA, the CDR3 is TGTGCCAGCAGCTTAAGCGGGAGCATGAGCGAGCAGTACTTC.

The chain combines TRBV5-6 with TRBJ2-1; D is uncertain. Per the germline V gene, CDR1 is SGHDT and CDR2 is YYEEEE. V lost 1 base and J lost 9, with 5 bases in between. The CDR3 totals 11 residues. The CDR3 is CASSLSSEQFF. The CDR3 coding sequence is TGTGCCAGCAGCTTGAGCAGTGAGCAGTTCTTC.

The genes are TRBV28 and TRBJ1-1; no firm D call. The CDR3 has 11 amino acids. CDR1 is MDHEN, CDR2 SYDVKM, per germline. Trimming cost V 8 bases and J 7 bases, with 11 bases left between them. This CDR3 reads CASHTAVEAFF. CDR3 DNA: TGTGCCAGCCACACCGCCGTTGAAGCTTTCTTT.

The gene calls are TRBV7-6 and TRBJ2-1; no firm D call. V lost 3 bases, J lost 0 bases, and 6 bases lay in between. Germline V gene sequence: CDR1 SGHVS, CDR2 FNYEAQ. The CDR3 is 14 amino acids. This chain's CDR3 is CASSLGNSYNEQFF. The CDR3, as DNA: TGTGCCAGCAGCTTGGGTAACTCCTACAATGAGCAGTTCTTC.

Here the CDR3 reads CSASLSNQPQHF. The CDR3 nucleotides are TGCAGCGCTTCTCTTAGCAATCAGCCCCAGCATTTT. The chain joins TRBV29-1 to TRBJ1-5; no firm D call. Between the trimmed V and J ends, which lost 7 bases and 0 bases, there was a span of 7 bases. The CDR3 sequence is 12 residues long. CDR1 and CDR2 (germline): SQVTM, ANQGSEA.

The chain couples TRBV9 to TRBJ1-2; D remains ambiguous. The CDR3 totals 14 residues. From germline, CDR1 is SGDLS and CDR2 YYNGEE. The V and J ends lost 0 bases and 4 bases respectively, with 10 bases between them. CDR3 nucleotide sequence: TGTGCCAGCAGCGTAGGGGAGGCCCGCTATGGCTACACCTTC. Amino acids: CASSVGEARYGYTF.

V usage is TRBV9 and J usage is TRBJ2-7, with D maybe TRBD1 (6 bases). Looked up from germline, CDR1 is SGDLS and CDR2 is YYNGEE. This CDR3 spans 14 amino acids. V lost 0 bases and J lost 5, with 12 bases in between. CDR3 coding DNA: TGTGCCAGCAGCGTAGCAGGGACAACGGACGAGCAGTACTTC. Translating it yields CASSVAGTTDEQYF.